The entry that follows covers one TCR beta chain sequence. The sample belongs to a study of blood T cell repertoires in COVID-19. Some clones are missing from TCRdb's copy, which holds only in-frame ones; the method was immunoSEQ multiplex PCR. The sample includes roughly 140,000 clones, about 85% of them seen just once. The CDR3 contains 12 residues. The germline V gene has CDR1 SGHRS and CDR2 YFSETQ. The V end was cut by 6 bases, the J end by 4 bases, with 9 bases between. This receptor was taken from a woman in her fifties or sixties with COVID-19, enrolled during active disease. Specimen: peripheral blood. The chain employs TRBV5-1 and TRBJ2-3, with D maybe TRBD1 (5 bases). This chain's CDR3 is CASKQASDTQYF. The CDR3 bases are TGCGCCAGCAAACAGGCCTCAGATACGCAGTATTTT.